What follows are 22 T cell receptor beta chains derived from one specimen sequenced in a study of T-cell memory formation after mild COVID-19. One entry per CDR3 protein results from TCRdb running MiXCR on the 5' RACE reads. The data contain roughly 600,000 distinct CDR3 sequences, about a sixth of them singletons. Sequencing was carried out using PBMCs or a T cell subset sorted from them (not recorded which). The receptors come from an adult woman who had mild COVID-19 (a few samples of this study predate the infection). Cell type and time point are not known.

This clonotype was recorded a few times. The chain carries TRBV4-1 and TRBJ2-7; D might be TRBD2 (5 bases). Germline V CDR1 and CDR2: MGHRA, YSYEKL. CDR3 length: 14 residues. Trimming removed 1 base from V and 6 bases from J, with 13 bases in between. CDR3 DNA: TGCGCCAGCAGCCAAGTCGGGATGGCCGGCGAGCAGTACTTC. It encodes CASSQVGMAGEQYF.

The table lists this clonotype with a few counts. The chain couples TRBV19 to TRBJ2-6, with D possibly TRBD2 on 6 matching bases. The germline V gene has CDR1 LNHDA and CDR2 SQIVND (reference sequence). Trimming removed 5 bases from V and 4 bases from J, with 21 bases in between. The CDR3 consists of 18 residues. The CDR3 DNA reads as TGTGCCAGTAGTGACGACCGAGCCGGGAGAACAGGGGCCAACGTCCTGACTTTC. Encoded protein: CASSDDRAGRTGANVLTF.

The V gene is TRBV4-3, the J gene TRBJ2-1; TRBD2 agrees at 10 bases. There are 17 residues in the CDR3. In germline, CDR1 is LGHNA, CDR2 YSLEER. V gave up 1 base and J gave up 5 bases; unmatched junction bases: 8. The CDR3 here is CASSQGASGSINNEQFF. Written as DNA, the CDR3 is TGCGCCAGCAGCCAAGGGGCTAGCGGGAGTATAAACAATGAGCAGTTCTTC.

The table lists this clonotype with a few counts. The CDR3 loop is CASSFREGLHYGYTF. CDR3 sequence (DNA): TGTGCCAGCAGCTTCAGGGAAGGTTTACACTATGGCTACACCTTC. V and J are TRBV7-9 and TRBJ1-2, with D tentatively TRBD1 (5 bases). Trimming cost V 3 bases and J 3 bases, with 14 bases left between them. This CDR3 is built from 15 residues. Germline V gene lookup returns CDR1 SEHNR and CDR2 FQNEAQ (reference sequence).

V is TRBV9 and J is TRBJ2-7, with 10 bases fitting TRBD2. Germline lookup yields CDR1 SGDLS and CDR2 YYNGEE. Trimming removed 4 bases from V and 5 bases from J; junction bases left unmatched: 6. This CDR3 is built from 14 residues. The CDR3: CASSIAGGHDEQYF. DNA for the CDR3: TGTGCCAGCAGCATAGCGGGGGGACATGACGAGCAGTACTTC.

There are many counts of this clonotype. The chain has TRBV7-2 and TRBJ2-3; 7 bases align to TRBD2. This CDR3 is built from 15 residues. Germline V gene sequence: CDR1 SGHTA, CDR2 FQGNSA. With 2 bases clipped from V and 9 bases from J, the junction kept 11 bases outside the gene matches. The DNA for the CDR3 is TGTGCCAGCAGCTTAAGGGACGGGGGGTTTAGGACGCAGTATTTT. Its protein is CASSLRDGGFRTQYF.

This clonotype has a handful of counts. This rearrangement joins TRBV5-1 to TRBJ2-5; D is perhaps TRBD1 (6 bases). The CDR3 loop spans 14 amino acids. Trimming stripped 3 bases from V and 4 bases from J, with 13 bases between. CDR1 and CDR2 from the germline V gene are SGHRS and YFSETQ. The CDR3 nucleotides are TGCGCCAGCAGCTCCACAGGGTCCCGAGAGACCCAGTACTTC. This gives the protein CASSSTGSRETQYF.

The sample holds a few counts of this clonotype. This chain links TRBV6-1 with TRBJ2-2; TRBD2 aligns across 7 bases. Germline trimming cut 4 bases from V and 1 base from J; bases unmatched to any gene: 9. There are 17 residues in the CDR3. CDR1 is MNHNS, CDR2 SASEGT, per germline. The DNA for the CDR3 is TGTGCCAGCAGTGTTTCCCCGGGGGGAGAGAACACCGGGGAGCTGTTTTTT. Translating gives CASSVSPGGENTGELFF.

This clonotype came up a few times. This sequence joins TRBV12-3 or TRBV12-4 and TRBJ1-2; TRBD1 matches at 9 bases. The trim removed 4 bases at V and 2 bases at J, leaving 17 bases unmatched. This CDR3 spans 19 amino acids. CDR3 sequence (DNA): TGTGCCAGCAGTTACGGATACGGGACAGGGAATAAGTCGAACTATGGCTACACCTTC. Its protein is CASSYGYGTGNKSNYGYTF.

This sequence joins TRBV5-1 and TRBJ1-3; 7 bases align to TRBD1. CDR1 is SGHRS, CDR2 YFSETQ, per germline. The CDR3 is 15 amino acids. V lost 4 bases and J lost 8; bases outside the gene matches: 12. The CDR3 sequence: CASSHGTVKLDTIYF. The DNA of the CDR3 is TGCGCCAGCAGCCACGGGACAGTAAAGCTCGACACCATATATTTT.

Comments on this clonotype: A clone one base away is much larger, so this may be a read error. The chain links TRBV20-1 to TRBJ2-2; D possibly matches TRBD1 or TRBD2 (6 bases each). Germline V gene data show CDR1 as DFQATT and CDR2 as SNEGSKA (reference sequence). This CDR3 has 16 residues. DNA of the CDR3: TGCAGTGCTAGTACATTCGGGGGCGGGGACACCGGGGAGCTGATTTTT. Its protein is CSASTFGGGDTGELIF.

This clonotype was observed a few times. The chain is built from TRBV4-3 and TRBJ2-1; no reliable D call. The germline CDR1 and CDR2 sequences are LGHNA and YSLEER. This CDR3 is built from 13 residues. Trimming stripped 1 base from V and 8 bases from J, with 9 bases between. DNA for the CDR3: TGCGCCAGCAGCCAAGTCGGCGACCATGAGCAGTTCTTC. As protein: CASSQVGDHEQFF.

In regard to this clonotype: The missing conserved phenylalanine or tryptophan at the end of this CDR3 makes a read error likely. The chain is built from TRBV7-9 and TRBJ2-3, with TRBD2 matching over 10 bases. The CDR3 has 17 amino acids. J lost 5 bases, V lost 2 bases, and 10 bases had no gene match. Germline V gene data show CDR1 as SEHNR and CDR2 as FQNEAQ (reference sequence). The CDR3 bases are TGTGCCAGCAGCTTACTAATCAGGACTAGCGGCGGAGATACGCAGTATTCT. The encoded protein is CASSLLIRTSGGDTQYS.

V and J are TRBV5-6 and TRBJ1-2; D is unclear. Trimming left V 0 bases short and J 0 bases short, with 12 bases between. The germline V gene has CDR1 SGHDT and CDR2 YYEEEE. The CDR3 has 16 residues. The CDR3 DNA reads as TGTGCCAGCAGCTTGGAGTTTGTCACTGCTAACTATGGCTACACCTTC. Residues: CASSLEFVTANYGYTF.

This chain links TRBV20-1 with TRBJ2-5, with D perhaps TRBD1 (6 bases). V was pared by 2 bases and J by 1 base, with 14 bases between. CDR3 length: 15 residues. Germline assignment: CDR1 DFQATT and CDR2 SNEGSKA (reference sequence). CDR3 loop: CSARPATGTQETQYF. CDR3 in DNA: TGCAGTGCTAGACCCGCTACAGGGACCCAAGAGACCCAGTACTTC.

This clonotype was picked up a small number of times. The V call is TRBV27, the J call TRBJ2-1; 13 positions match TRBD2. The CDR3 runs 15 residues. Germline lookup yields CDR1 MNHEY and CDR2 SMNVEV (reference sequence). The V and J ends lost 3 bases and 10 bases, in that order; junction bases with no gene match: 6. In nucleotides, the CDR3 is TGTGCCAGCAGTTTGCGGACTAGCGGGAGCGGCGAGCAGTTCTTC. Its protein is CASSLRTSGSGEQFF.

The chain combines TRBV5-1 with TRBJ2-7; 13 bases are a match to TRBD2. V lost 2 bases, J lost 7 bases, and 6 bases stayed unmatched. The CDR3 covers 15 residues. Germline values: CDR1 SGHRS, CDR2 YFSETQ. CDR3 protein: CASSFGLAGAFEQYF. CDR3 coding DNA: TGCGCCAGCAGCTTTGGACTAGCGGGGGCCTTTGAGCAGTACTTC.

This clonotype was recorded a few times. V and J are TRBV7-8 and TRBJ2-7; 16 bases match TRBD2. The V and J ends lost 5 bases and 4 bases, in that order; junction bases with no gene match: 8. This CDR3 has 17 residues. Germline loops: CDR1 SGHVS, CDR2 FQNEAQ. CDR3 loop: CASSGPGLAGGAYEQYF. In DNA form, the CDR3 reads TGTGCCAGCAGCGGACCGGGACTAGCGGGAGGGGCGTACGAGCAGTACTTC.

This chain uses TRBV12-3 or TRBV12-4 with TRBJ2-7, with 8 bases identical to TRBD1. The CDR3 length is 15 residues. Trimming took 6 bases from V and 1 from J; bases not matched to a gene: 8. DNA for the CDR3: TGTGCCAGCAGCCCAGGGGGCCTGGAGTCCTACGAGCAGTACTTC. Protein: CASSPGGLESYEQYF.

The sample holds a few counts of this clonotype. V gene TRBV6-2 or TRBV6-3 combines with J gene TRBJ1-2, with D possibly matching TRBD1 (5 bases). Germline CDR1 reads MNHEY; CDR2 reads SVGEGT. This CDR3 spans 13 amino acids. The germline V and J ends were trimmed by 1 base and 6 bases, with 9 bases remaining between them. The CDR3 DNA reads TGTGCCAGCAGTTACTGGACACCGCATGGCTACACCTTC. Protein sequence: CASSYWTPHGYTF.

This clonotype was recorded at least ten times. The chain has TRBV5-5 and TRBJ2-3, with D possibly TRBD1 on 6 matching bases. CDR1 and CDR2 (germline): SGHKS, YYEKEE (reference sequence). This CDR3 has 15 amino acids. The V and J ends lost 0 bases and 5 bases respectively, with 13 bases between them. The CDR3 DNA follows: TGTGCCAGCAGCTTGGCCAGGGGCCCTTTAGATACGCAGTATTTT. It is translated as CASSLARGPLDTQYF.

This clonotype was counted only a few times. This chain joins TRBV7-3 and TRBJ2-2, with no clear D. The germline V and J ends were trimmed by 2 bases and 6 bases, with 10 bases remaining between them. Germline V gene data show CDR1 as SGHTA and CDR2 as FQGTGA. The CDR3 is made up of 14 amino acids. The CDR3 region has the DNA TGTGCCAGCAGCTTACCCTCCAGCCCCGGGGAGCTGTTTTTT. Translating it yields CASSLPSSPGELFF. Based on the CDR3 plus reference TRBV7-3 and TRBJ2-2, the full variable domain is GAGVSQTPSNKVTEKGKYVELRCDPISGHTALYWYRQSLGQGPEFLIYFQGTGAADDSGLPNDRFFAVRPEGSVSTLKIQRTERGDSAVYLCASSLPSSPGELFFGEGSRLTVL.